This T cell receptor (beta chain) is from a study of preoperative IRX-2 immunotherapy in early breast cancer. Unmatched junction bases numbered 5, after V lost 10 bases and J lost 1 base. This CDR3 is built from 13 residues. The V gene's germline CDR1 is MNHEY and CDR2 SVGAGI. Only in-frame clones appear in the TCRdb table, and some are missing; sequencing was by immunoSEQ multiplex PCR. The sample carries approximately 30,000 clones, roughly 96% recorded once. The treatment: preoperative locoregional IRX-2 cytokine immunotherapy. This phase Ib study tested locoregional IRX-2 cytokine immunotherapy given before surgery.

This TCR derives from a human donor with breast cancer. The V gene is TRBV6-5, the J gene TRBJ1-1, with 8 nucleotides matching TRBD1. The sample was taken from a patient treated with IRX-2 immunotherapy. CDR3 DNA: TGTGCCATCAGAGACAGGGGGAACACTGAAGCTTTCTTT. Translated: CAIRDRGNTEAFF.